This T cell receptor (beta chain) was profiled in a study of cytomegalovirus exposure and HLA in healthy donors. The study's findings and limits: The study recorded about 160 TCR beta chains that were cytomegalovirus-associated.

This CDR3 comprises 12 residues. Germline V gives CDR1 MRHNA, CDR2 SNTAGT. V lost 7 bases and J lost 7, with 10 bases in between. Of note for this clone: What it recognizes is unknown.

This PCR relied on a set of 60 Vbeta primers and 13 Jbeta primers. The assay was immunoSEQ multiplex PCR, and TCRdb's table has in-frame clones only and misses some. The data contain about 160,000 clones, roughly 80% of them singletons. Input material: PBMCs. The chain carries TRBV6-4 and TRBJ2-2; tentatively, D is TRBD2 (5 bases). The TCR comes from a young man in good health and CMV-seronegative. The CDR3 coding sequence is TGTGCCAGCAACATGGGAGACGGGGAGCTGTTTTTT. Residues: CASNMGDGELFF.